This entry describes one T cell receptor (beta chain). This clone has only a few counts. Its antigen has not been determined. The record has no base qualities; no much larger clone is one base away. The cysteine opens and the phenylalanine closes a CDR3 of 15 amino acids. The kept DNA is CDR3 alone, 45 bases in frame from the first base. V ends up 6 bases short and J 2 bases short, with an unmatched junction base count of 9. CDR1 KGHSH and CDR2 LQKENI were looked up in the germline V gene. Library creation used the immunoSEQ multiplex PCR assay. TCRdb re-hosts the immuneACCESS table, in-frame sequences only. Its copies lack some clones; in the studies checked, an unresolved V gene accounts for under half of them, and the cause for the rest is not known. The sample yields hundreds of thousands of clones; roughly 88% were counted once. The top ten clonotypes cover approximately 0.011% of the sample. The entry originates in a study of shared T cell receptors in the human thymus (dated by TCRdb to about 2021). Turning to the overall study: The study examined how the human thymus generates shared, self-reactive T-cell receptor alpha chains.

The sample was also linked to a second study, of human thymus T cells. Taken from the second paper: The donors were immunologically healthy infants in Finland who had open corrective cardiac surgery for congenital heart defects. Thymus tissue was obtained as surgical resects removed during corrective cardiac surgery. Biased V and J gene segment usage appeared to be present in both thymic and peripheral blood repertoires. Highly overlapping thymic TCR repertoires among unrelated individuals were reported in the related research. TCR alpha and beta repertoires from roughly eight infant thymus samples and a few related peripheral blood samples were characterized in the study. The cohort included several male and a couple of female infants, with donor ages spanning 7 to 244 days. After being mechanically released from the tissue, thymocytes were kept at -70 degrees C in pellets of roughly 10-33 million cells. A QIAsymphony instrument was used to extract genomic DNA from frozen cell pellets. The immunoSEQ multiplex PCR assay was used to amplify the TCRB and TCRAD loci from a standardized quantity of quality-controlled genomic DNA. The amplicons covered the V(D)J region and were long enough to include the CDR3 and to identify the V and J genes. Through the commercial immunoSEQ service, the amplicons were sequenced on an Illumina platform. Primer bias and sequencing errors were corrected as previously described, and TCRAD and TCRB were defined on the basis of the IMGT database. Repertoires were analysed with immunoSEQ Analyzer 3.0 and VDJTools, covering basic statistics, V/J segment usage, diversity estimates, rarefaction and pairwise overlap. To estimate diversity, the Chao1, ChaoE, Efron-Thisted, Shannon and inverse Simpson indices were applied, and diversity was also estimated on datasets down-sampled to the smallest sample. For repertoire overlap, CDR3 nucleotide sequence, V gene and J gene had to match strictly, and clustering was done by Jaccard-based multidimensional scaling. Thymus samples yielded on average around 850,000 unique TCRB clonotypes, compared with around 91,000 from blood samples.

Sequencing was carried out using thymocytes. The rearrangement combines TRBV18 with TRBJ2-7; 8 central bases correspond to TRBD1. The TCR comes from a boy under two years old with a congenital heart defect. Donor details come from another sample of the same person, matched by shared clones. The CDR3 corresponds to CASSLYGQGPYEQYF. The nucleotides read TGTGCCAGCTCTCTCTACGGACAGGGACCCTACGAGCAGTACTTC.